Listed below are T cell receptor beta chains from one sample, sequenced in a study of T cell responses to AZD1222 COVID-19 vaccine. The protocol was immunoSEQ multiplex PCR, while the TCRdb copy is restricted to in-frame clones and leaves out a portion. The sample contains about 120,000 clones, less than 95% of which appear only once. Sequencing was performed on peripheral blood, taken on day 0 of AZD1222 vaccination. These TCRs come from an adult in good health. Both conserved end residues are part of each CDR3. Fields, in order: V gene, CDR3 protein.

V: TRBV27; CDR3: CASRLQGSLSREQYF
V: TRBV5-1; CDR3: CASSLGLPLDGYEQYF
V: TRBV5-1; CDR3: CASSLLVGADNEQFF
V: TRBV5-1; CDR3: CASSLEGVDGYTF
V: TRBV11-3; CDR3: CASSHRGGEELFF
V: TRBV30; CDR3: CAWSVRWQGLTEAFF
V: TRBV9; CDR3: CASSPRGWDNEQFF
V: TRBV11-2; CDR3: CASSWTASSGNTIYF
V: TRBV19; CDR3: CASSITDEAFF
V: TRBV5-6; CDR3: CASSFGTGSTEAFF
V: TRBV19; CDR3: CASSTPGSGRYEQYF
V: TRBV6-5; CDR3: CASSSTQGTGELFF
V: TRBV19; CDR3: CASQGFGNQPQHF
V: TRBV27; CDR3: CASRPSPGAPGQPQHF
V: TRBV18; CDR3: CASSPPGVSNQPQHF
V: TRBV30; CDR3: CAWSGGQANYGYTF
V: TRBV24-1; CDR3: CATSDLCPQDRQYSNQPQHF
V: TRBV5-4; CDR3: CASSLGGADTQYF
V: TRBV20-1; CDR3: CGGQTDNEQFF
V: TRBV19; CDR3: CASINPGRLPYGYTF
V: TRBV27; CDR3: CASSLYRSGHNEQFF
V: TRBV19; CDR3: CASHDRSTEAFF
V: TRBV9; CDR3: CASSVDQGQGYTF
V: TRBV9; CDR3: CASSVGAGSFQPQHF
V: TRBV9; CDR3: CASSVAPSGLAVSYNEQFF
V: TRBV20-1; CDR3: CSASPLDRGQFTEAFF
V: TRBV7-2; CDR3: CASSLSPDTYEQYF
V: TRBV19; CDR3: CASSIANEKLFF
V: TRBV15; CDR3: CATSRGWGGSANEQFF
V: TRBV30; CDR3: CAWDWGGAYNEQFF
V: TRBV2; CDR3: CASSFDIGSDSPLHF
V: TRBV5-1; CDR3: CASSLHQGSTEAFF
V: TRBV30; CDR3: CAWSVTSYEQYF
V: TRBV6-5; CDR3: CASSPSGRAYEQYF
V: TRBV10-3; CDR3: CAIRVDRGYGYTF
V: TRBV27; CDR3: CASSFSAGTGKYQETQYF
V: TRBV7-2; CDR3: CASSPRGQGNEKLFF
V: TRBV6-5; CDR3: CASNYQGSGNTIYF
V: TRBV5-4; CDR3: CASSLEHQNTEAFF
V: TRBV18; CDR3: CASSQLGGGETQYF
V: TRBV12-3/TRBV12-4; CDR3: CASSQTVSYEQYF
V: TRBV15; CDR3: CATSRLAGGQETQYF
V: TRBV6-1; CDR3: CASSEEWGQGSSTDTQYF
V: TRBV7-9; CDR3: CASSASGTGGPGELFF
V: TRBV29-1; CDR3: CSVVGGPETQYF
V: TRBV9; CDR3: CASSVRGGNEQFF